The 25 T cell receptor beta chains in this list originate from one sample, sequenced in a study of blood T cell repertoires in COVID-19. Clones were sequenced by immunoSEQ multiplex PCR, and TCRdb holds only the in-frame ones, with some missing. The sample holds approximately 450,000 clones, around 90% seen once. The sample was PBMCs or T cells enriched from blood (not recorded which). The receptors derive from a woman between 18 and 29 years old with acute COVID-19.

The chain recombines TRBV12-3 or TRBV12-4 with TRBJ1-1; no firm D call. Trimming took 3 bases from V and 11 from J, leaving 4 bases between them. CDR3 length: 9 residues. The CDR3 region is CASSLYAFF. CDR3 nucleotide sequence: TGTGCCAGCAGTTTGTATGCTTTCTTT.

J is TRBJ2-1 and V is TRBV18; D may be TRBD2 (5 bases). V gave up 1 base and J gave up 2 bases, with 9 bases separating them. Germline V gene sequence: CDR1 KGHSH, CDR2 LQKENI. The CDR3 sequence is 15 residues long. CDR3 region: CASSPQGGAYNEQFF. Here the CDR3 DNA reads TGTGCCAGCTCACCACAAGGAGGAGCCTACAATGAGCAGTTCTTC.

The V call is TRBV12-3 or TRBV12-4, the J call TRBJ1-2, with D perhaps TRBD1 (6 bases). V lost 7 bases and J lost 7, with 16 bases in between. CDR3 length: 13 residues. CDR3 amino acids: CASTRGGASGYTF. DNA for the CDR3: TGTGCCAGCACCCGGGGGGGGGCGTCTGGCTACACCTTC.

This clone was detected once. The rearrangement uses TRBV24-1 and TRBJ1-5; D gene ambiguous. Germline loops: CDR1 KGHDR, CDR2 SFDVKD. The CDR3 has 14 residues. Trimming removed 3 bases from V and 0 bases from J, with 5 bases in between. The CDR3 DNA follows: TGTGCCACCAGTGATGAGTATAGCAATCAGCCCCAGCATTTT. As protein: CATSDEYSNQPQHF.

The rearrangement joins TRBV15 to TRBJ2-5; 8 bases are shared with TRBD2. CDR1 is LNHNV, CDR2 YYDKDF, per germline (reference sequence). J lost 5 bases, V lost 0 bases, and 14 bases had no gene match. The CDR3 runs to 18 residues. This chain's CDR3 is CATSREVSGSWLLETQYF. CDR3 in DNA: TGTGCCACCAGCAGAGAAGTCAGCGGGAGCTGGCTGTTGGAGACCCAGTACTTC.

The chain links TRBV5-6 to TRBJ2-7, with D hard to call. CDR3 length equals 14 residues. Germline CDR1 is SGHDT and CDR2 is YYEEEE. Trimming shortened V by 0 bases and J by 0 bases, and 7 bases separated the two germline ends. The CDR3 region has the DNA TGTGCCAGCAGCTTGGGAGGAAACTCCTACGAGCAGTACTTC. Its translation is CASSLGGNSYEQYF. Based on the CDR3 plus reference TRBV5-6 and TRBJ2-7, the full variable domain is DAGVTQSPTHLIKTRGQQVTLRCSPKSGHDTVSWYQQALGQGPQFIFQYYEEEERQRGNFPDRFSGHQFPNYSSELNVNALLLGDSALYLCASSLGGNSYEQYFGPGTRLTVT.

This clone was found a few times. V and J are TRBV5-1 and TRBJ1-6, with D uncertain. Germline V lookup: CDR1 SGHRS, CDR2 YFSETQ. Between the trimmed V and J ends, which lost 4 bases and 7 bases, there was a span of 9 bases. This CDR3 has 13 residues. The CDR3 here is CASSPDTNSPLHF. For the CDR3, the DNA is TGCGCCAGCAGCCCCGACACGAATTCACCCCTCCACTTT. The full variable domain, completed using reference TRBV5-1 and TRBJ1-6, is KAGVTQTPRYLIKTRGQQVTLSCSPISGHRSVSWYQQTPGQGLQFLFEYFSETQRNKGNFPGRFSGRQFSNSRSEMNVSTLELGDSALYLCASSPDTNSPLHFGNGTRLTVT.

For the CDR3, the DNA is TGCAGCGTTGAAGTCGCAGGGTCGGATGGCTACACCTTC. Translation: CSVEVAGSDGYTF. The chain uses TRBV29-1 and TRBJ1-2; D perhaps matches TRBD1 (5 bases). The CDR3 covers 13 residues. Germline V gene data show CDR1 as SQVTM and CDR2 as ANQGSEA. V lost 1 base to trimming and J lost 6 bases, with 12 bases between them.

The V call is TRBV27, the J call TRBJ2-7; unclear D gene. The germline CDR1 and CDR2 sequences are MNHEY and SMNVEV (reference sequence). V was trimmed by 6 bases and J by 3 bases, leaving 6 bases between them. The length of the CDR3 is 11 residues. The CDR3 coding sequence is TGTGCCAGCAGCCTGTTCTACGAGCAGTACTTC. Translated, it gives CASSLFYEQYF.

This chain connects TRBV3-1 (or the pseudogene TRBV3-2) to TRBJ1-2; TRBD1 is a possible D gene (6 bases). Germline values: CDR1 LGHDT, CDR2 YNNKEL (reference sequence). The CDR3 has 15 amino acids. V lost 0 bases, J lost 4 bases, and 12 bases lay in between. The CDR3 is CASSQDWSGVYGYTF. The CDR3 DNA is TGTGCCAGCAGCCAAGACTGGTCAGGGGTCTATGGCTACACCTTC.

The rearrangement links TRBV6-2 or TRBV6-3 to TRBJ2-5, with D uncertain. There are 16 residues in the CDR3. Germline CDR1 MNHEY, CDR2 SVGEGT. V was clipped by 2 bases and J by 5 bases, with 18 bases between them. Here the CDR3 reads CASSYLRGFVSETQYF. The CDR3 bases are TGTGCCAGCAGTTACCTCCGCGGCTTCGTGTCGGAGACCCAGTACTTC.

CDR3 nucleotide sequence: TGTGCCAGCAGCCAAGATGAGCCGACTAGCGGGGGTGCGGATACGCAGTATTTT. Translation gives CASSQDEPTSGGADTQYF. The chain is built from TRBV3-1 (or the pseudogene TRBV3-2) and TRBJ2-3, with 12 bases identical to TRBD2. The CDR3 consists of 18 residues. The germline gives CDR1 LGHDT, CDR2 YNNKEL (reference sequence). The trim removed 0 bases at V and 6 bases at J, leaving 10 bases unmatched.

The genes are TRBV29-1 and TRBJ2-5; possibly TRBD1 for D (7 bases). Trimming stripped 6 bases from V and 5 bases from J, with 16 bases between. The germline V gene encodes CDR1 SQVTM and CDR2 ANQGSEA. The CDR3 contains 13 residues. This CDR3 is CSVSRAGGETQYF. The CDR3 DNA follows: TGCAGCGTCAGTAGGGCAGGGGGGGAGACCCAGTACTTC.

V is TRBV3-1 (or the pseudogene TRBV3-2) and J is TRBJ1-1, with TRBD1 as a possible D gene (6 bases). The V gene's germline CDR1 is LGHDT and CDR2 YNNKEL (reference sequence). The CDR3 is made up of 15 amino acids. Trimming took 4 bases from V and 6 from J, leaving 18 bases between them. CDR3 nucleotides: TGTGCCAGCAGCCTGTCCACCCAGGGGTTTCCTGAAGCTTTCTTT. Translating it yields CASSLSTQGFPEAFF.

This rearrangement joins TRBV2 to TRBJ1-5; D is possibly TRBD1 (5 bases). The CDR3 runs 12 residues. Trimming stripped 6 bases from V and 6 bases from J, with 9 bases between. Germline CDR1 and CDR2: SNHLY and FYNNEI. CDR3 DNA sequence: TGTGCCAGCAGGGACGACAGTCAGCCCCAGCATTTT. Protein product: CASRDDSQPQHF.

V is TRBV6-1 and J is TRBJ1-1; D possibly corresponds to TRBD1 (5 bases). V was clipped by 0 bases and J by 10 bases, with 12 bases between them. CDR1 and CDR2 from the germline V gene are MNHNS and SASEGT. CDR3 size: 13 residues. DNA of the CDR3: TGTGCCAGCAGTGAAGCGTATATAGGGGCAGCTTTCTTT. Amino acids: CASSEAYIGAAFF.

The CDR3 nucleotides read TGTGCCAGCAGCCAAACGCAGGGCAATACGCAGTATTTT. Translated, it gives CASSQTQGNTQYF. The chain is built from TRBV14 and TRBJ2-3; the D gene is possibly TRBD1 (5 bases). Germline V gene sequence: CDR1 SGHDN, CDR2 FVKESK. The CDR3 is 13 residues long. V shed 2 bases and J shed 7 bases, with 10 bases lying between them.

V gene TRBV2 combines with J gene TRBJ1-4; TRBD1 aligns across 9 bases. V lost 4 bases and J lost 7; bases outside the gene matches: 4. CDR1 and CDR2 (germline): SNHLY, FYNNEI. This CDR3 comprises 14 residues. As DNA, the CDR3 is TGTGCCAGCAGTGGGACAGGGGCTGGTGAAAAACTGTTTTTT. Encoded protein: CASSGTGAGEKLFF.

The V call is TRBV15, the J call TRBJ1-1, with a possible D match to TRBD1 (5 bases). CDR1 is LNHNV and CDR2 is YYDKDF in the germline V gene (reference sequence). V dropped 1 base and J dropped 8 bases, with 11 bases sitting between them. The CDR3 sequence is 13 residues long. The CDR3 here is CATSRGGGKEAFF. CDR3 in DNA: TGTGCCACCAGCAGAGGGGGGGGTAAGGAAGCTTTCTTT.

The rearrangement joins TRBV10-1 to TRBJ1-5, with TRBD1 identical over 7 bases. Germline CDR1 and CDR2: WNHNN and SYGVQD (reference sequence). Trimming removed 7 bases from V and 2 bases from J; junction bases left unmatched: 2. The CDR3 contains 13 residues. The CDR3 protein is CASKGTGNQPQHF. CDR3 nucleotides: TGCGCCAGCAAGGGGACAGGCAATCAGCCCCAGCATTTT.

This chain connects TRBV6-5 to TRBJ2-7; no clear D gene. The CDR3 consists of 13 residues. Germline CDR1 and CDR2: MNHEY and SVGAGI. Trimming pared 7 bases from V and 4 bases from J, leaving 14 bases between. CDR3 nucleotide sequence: TGTGCCAGCAACTTCAGGAATTCGTACGAGCAGTACTTC. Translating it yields CASNFRNSYEQYF.

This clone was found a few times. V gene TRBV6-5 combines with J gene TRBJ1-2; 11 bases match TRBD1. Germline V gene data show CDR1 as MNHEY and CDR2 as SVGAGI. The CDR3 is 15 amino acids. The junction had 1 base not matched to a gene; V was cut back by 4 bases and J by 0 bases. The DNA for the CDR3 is TGTGCCAGCAGTTGGGGACAGGGGGCTAACTATGGCTACACCTTC. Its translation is CASSWGQGANYGYTF.

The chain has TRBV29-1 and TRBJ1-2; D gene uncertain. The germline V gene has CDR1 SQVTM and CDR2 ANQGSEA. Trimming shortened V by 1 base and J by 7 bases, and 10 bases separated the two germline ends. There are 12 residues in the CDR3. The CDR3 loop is CSVEGRYSGYTF. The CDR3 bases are TGCAGCGTTGAAGGTCGGTACTCTGGCTACACCTTC.

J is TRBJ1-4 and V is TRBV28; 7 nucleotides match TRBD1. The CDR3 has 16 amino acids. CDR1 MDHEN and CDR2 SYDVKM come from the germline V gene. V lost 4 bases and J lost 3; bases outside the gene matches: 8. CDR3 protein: CASSWMQTGANEKLFF. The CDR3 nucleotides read TGTGCCAGCAGTTGGATGCAAACAGGGGCTAATGAAAAACTGTTTTTT.

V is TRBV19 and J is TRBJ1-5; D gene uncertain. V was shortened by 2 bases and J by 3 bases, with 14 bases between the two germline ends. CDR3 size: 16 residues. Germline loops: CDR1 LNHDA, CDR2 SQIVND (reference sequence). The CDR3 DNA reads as TGTGCCAGTAGTATACGAGGGAAGACGGACAATCAGCCCCAGCATTTT. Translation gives CASSIRGKTDNQPQHF.